This T cell receptor beta chain emerged from a study of PD-L1 blockade in urothelial cancer. Study-level background: In the patient group, about 90% of the roughly 30 were males with bladder-origin urothelial cancer.

With 4 bases removed from V and 0 bases from J, the gap between germline ends came to 11 bases. CDR1 and CDR2 from the germline V gene are SNHLY and FYNNEI. CDR3 length: 15 residues. Synthetic spike-ins, TCR analog templates, were added into each PCR. Assay: immunoSEQ multiplex PCR; the TCRdb copy retains only in-frame clones and omits some. The sample lists about 72,000 clones, 85% to 90% occurring once. Indicated time point: pretreatment peripheral blood. It was locally advanced or metastatic urothelial carcinoma that patients had. Sample contribution per patient ranged from 1 to 8, covering pretreatment and on-treatment.

The gene calls are TRBV2 and TRBJ2-3; D may be TRBD2 (5 bases). The sample here was PBMCs, taken around atezolizumab (anti-PD-L1) treatment. This TCR was recovered from a man between 65 and 79 years old with urothelial cancer. The CDR3 DNA reads TGTGCCAGCAGTGTGAGGGAAGCTAGCACAGATACGCAGTATTTT. Translation gives CASSVREASTDTQYF.